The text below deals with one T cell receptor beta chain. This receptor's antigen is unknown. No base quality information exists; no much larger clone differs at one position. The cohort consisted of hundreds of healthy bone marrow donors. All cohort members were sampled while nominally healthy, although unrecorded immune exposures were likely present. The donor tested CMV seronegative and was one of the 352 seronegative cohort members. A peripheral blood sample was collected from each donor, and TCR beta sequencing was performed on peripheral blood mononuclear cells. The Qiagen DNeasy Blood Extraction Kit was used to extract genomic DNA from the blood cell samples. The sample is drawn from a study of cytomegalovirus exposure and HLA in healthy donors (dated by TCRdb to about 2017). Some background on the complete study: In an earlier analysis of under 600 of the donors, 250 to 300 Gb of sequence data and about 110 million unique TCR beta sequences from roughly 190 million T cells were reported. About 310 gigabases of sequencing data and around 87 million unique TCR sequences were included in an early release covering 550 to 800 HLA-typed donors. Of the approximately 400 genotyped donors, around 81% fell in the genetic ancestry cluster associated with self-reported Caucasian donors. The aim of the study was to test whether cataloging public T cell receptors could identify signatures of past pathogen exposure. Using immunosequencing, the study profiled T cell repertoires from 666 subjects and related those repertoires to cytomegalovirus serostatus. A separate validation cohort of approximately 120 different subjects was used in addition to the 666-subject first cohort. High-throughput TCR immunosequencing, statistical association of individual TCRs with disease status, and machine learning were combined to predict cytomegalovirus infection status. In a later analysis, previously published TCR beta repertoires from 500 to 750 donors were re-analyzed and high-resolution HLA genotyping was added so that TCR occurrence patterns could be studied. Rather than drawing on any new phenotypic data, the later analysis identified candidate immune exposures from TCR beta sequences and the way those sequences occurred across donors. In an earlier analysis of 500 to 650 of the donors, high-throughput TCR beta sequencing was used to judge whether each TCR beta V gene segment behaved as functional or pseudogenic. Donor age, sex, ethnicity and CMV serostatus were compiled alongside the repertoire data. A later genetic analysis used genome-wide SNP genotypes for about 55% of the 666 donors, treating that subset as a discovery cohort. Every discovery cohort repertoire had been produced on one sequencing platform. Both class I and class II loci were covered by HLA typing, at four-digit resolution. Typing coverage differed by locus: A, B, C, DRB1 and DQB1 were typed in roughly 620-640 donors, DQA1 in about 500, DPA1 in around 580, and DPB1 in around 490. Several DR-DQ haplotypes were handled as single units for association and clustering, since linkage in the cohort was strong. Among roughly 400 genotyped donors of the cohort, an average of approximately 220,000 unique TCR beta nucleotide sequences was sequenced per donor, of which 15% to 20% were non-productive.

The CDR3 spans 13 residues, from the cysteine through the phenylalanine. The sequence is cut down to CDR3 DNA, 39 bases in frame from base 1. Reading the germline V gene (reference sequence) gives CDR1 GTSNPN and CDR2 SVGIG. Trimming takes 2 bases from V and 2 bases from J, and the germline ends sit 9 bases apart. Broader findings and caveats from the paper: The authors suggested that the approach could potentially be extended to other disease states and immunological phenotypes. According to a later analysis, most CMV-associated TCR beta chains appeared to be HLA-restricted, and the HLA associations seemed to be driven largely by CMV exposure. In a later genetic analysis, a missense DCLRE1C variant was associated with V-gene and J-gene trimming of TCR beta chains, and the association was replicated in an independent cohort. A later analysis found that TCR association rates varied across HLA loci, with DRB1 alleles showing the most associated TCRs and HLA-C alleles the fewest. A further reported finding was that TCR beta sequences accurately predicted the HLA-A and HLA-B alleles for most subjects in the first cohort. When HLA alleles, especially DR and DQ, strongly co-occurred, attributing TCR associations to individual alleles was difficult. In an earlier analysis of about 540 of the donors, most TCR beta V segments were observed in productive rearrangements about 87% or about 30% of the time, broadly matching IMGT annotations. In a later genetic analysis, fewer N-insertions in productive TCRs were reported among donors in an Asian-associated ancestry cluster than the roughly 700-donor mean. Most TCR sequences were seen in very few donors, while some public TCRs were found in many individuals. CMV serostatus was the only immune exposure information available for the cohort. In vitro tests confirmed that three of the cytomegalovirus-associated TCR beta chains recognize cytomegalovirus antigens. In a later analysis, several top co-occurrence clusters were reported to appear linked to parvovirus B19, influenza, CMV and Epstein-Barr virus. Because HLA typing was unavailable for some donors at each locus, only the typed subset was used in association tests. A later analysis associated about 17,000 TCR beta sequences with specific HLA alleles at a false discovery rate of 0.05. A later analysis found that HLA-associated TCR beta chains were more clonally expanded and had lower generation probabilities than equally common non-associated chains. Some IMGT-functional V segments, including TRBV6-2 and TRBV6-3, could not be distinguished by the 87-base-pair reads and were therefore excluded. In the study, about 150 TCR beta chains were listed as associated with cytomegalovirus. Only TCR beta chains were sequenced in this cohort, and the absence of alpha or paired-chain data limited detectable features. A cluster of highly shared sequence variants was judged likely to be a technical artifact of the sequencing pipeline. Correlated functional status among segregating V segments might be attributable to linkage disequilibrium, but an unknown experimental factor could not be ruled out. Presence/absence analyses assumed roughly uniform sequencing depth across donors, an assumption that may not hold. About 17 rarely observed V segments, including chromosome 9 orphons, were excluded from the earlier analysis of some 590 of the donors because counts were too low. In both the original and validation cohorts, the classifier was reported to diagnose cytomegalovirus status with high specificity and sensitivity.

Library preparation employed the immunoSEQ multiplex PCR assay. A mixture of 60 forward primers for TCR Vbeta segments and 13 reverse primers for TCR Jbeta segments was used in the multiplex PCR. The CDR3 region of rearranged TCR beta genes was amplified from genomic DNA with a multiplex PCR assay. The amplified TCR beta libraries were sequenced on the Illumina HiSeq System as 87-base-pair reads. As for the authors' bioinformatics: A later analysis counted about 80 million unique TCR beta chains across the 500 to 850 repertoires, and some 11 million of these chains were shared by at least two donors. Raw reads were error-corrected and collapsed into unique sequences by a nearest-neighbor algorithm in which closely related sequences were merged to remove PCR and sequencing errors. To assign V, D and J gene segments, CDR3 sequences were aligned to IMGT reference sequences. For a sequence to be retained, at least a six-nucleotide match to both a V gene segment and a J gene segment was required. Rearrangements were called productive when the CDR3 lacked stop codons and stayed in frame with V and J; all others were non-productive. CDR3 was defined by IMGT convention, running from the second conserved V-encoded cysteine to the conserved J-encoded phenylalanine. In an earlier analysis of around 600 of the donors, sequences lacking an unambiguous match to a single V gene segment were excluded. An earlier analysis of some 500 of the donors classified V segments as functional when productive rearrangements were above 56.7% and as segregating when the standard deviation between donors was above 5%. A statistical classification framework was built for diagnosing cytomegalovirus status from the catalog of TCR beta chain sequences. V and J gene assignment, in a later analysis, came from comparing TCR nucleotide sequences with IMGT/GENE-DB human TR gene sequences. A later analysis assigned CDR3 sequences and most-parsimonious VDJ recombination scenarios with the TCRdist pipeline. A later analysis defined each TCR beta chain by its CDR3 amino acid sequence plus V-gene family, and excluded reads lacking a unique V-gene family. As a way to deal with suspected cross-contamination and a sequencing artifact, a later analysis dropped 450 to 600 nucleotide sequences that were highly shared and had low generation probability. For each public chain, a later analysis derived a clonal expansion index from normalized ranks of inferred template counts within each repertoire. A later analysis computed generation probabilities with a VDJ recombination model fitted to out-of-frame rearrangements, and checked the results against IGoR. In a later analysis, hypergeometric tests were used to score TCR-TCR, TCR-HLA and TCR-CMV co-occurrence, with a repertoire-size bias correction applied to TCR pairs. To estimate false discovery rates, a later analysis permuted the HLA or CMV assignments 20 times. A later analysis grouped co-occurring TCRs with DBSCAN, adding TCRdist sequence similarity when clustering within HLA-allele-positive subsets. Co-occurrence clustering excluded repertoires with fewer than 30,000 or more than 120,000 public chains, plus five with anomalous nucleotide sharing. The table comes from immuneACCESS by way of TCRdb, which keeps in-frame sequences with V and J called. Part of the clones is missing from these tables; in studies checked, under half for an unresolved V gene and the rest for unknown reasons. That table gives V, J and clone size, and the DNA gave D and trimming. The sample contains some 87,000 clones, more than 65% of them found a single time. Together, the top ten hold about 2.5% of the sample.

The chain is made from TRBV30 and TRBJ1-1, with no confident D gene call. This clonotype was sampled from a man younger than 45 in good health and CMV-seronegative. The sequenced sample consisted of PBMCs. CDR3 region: CAWSRGSNTEAFF. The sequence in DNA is TGTGCCTGGAGTCGCGGCAGTAACACTGAAGCTTTCTTT.